The T cell receptor (beta chain) under discussion was sequenced for a study of graft-versus-host responses after intestinal transplantation. Graft specimens yielded both intraepithelial and lamina propria lymphocytes. Germline-derived CDR1 and CDR2 are MNHNY and SVGAGI (reference sequence). The length of the CDR3 is 15 residues. Trimming took 6 bases from V and 4 from J; bases not matched to a gene: 7. Measured with immunoSEQ multiplex PCR; TCRdb has only the in-frame clones, and not every one. The sample has more than 13,000 clones, under 70% seen once; the top ten hold 20% to 25%. The chain recombines TRBV6-6 with TRBJ2-2; the match to TRBD2 covers 8 bases. The sequence was collected from a human patient who received an intestinal transplant, so some T cells may come from the graft donor. The material sequenced was ileum tissue, taken around 720 days after intestinal transplantation. This CDR3 reads CASRGGGTGTGELFF. CDR3 sequence (DNA): TGTGCCAGCAGAGGCGGGGGGACGGGCACCGGGGAGCTGTTTTTT.